This T cell receptor beta chain is drawn from a study of metastatic and nonmetastatic thyroid tumors. As for the study in general: Repertoire data that came from the blood and tumor or nodule tissue of malignant and benign thyroid patients were compared.

Overall study findings and caveats: As reported, TCR beta diversity in blood and tumor was significantly higher in malignant thyroid tumors than in benign nodules.

Authors' methods: Building a distant-metastasis classifier for papillary thyroid cancer drew on CDR3 differences across clinicopathological groups. From the PCR reads, TCRdb re-called clones with MiXCR. In this record, the V and J calls reflect TCRdb's handling and not the investigators' own analysis. Among about 20,000 clones, around 19% were seen once, and the ten largest hold roughly 2.7%. This clone was counted many times. No antigen is known for it. No treatment of any kind had been given to any patient before thyroid surgery. The CDR3 has 14 amino acids. CDR1 and CDR2 (germline): LNHNV, YYDKDF (reference sequence). Trimming pared 3 bases from V and 3 bases from J, leaving 12 bases between.

This clonotype was sampled from a male donor with papillary thyroid cancer or a benign thyroid nodule (not recorded which). Some clones in this sample may be carry-over from other donors' samples. The sample taken for sequencing was adjacent normal tissue. The rearrangement links TRBV15 to TRBJ2-7, with a weak D call TRBD1 (7 bases). For the CDR3, the DNA is TGTGCCACCAGCAGTTCCAGGGGGGTCTACGAGCAGTACGTC. Residues: CATSSSRGVYEQYV.